These T cell receptor beta chains were read from a single sample in a study of vaccination effects on CD4 cells after COVID-19. The repertoire was sequenced with immunoSEQ multiplex PCR; TCRdb's copy has only in-frame clones and lacks some. Among 17,000 or so clones listed, roughly 70% were seen once. No cognate antigen is known for these TCRs. The material sequenced was CD4+ T cells from PBMCs cultured with SARS-CoV-2 spike peptides, taken after COVID-19 vaccination. Receptors were obtained from a human donor who received a COVID-19 vaccine. CDR3s include the opening cysteine and the closing phenylalanine or tryptophan. The D gene is left open where the match is weak. Rows give clone size only sometimes, using once, few, many, or a class for an expanded clone.

d_gene | j_gene | abundance | v_gene | CDR3aa | CDR3nt
NA | TRBJ2-3 | NA | TRBV20-1 | CSAPGPNTQYF | TGCAGTGCACCCGGACCCAATACGCAGTATTTT
NA | TRBJ2-1 | once | TRBV19 | CASSVRENEQFF | TGTGCCAGTAGTGTCAGGGAAAATGAGCAGTTCTTC
NA | TRBJ1-6 | NA | TRBV27 | CASWPGRTANSPLHF | TGTGCCAGCTGGCCCGGAAGGACAGCTAATTCACCCCTCCACTTT
NA | TRBJ1-2 | NA | TRBV15 | CATSPLGSGYGYTF | TGTGCCACCAGCCCCCTGGGATCAGGCTATGGCTACACCTTC
NA | TRBJ1-2 | NA | TRBV2 | CASSNQGPGYTF | TGTGCCAGCAGCAACCAGGGACCTGGCTACACCTTC
NA | TRBJ2-1 | NA | TRBV10-3 | CAISREGSSYNEQFF | TGTGCCATCAGCAGGGAAGGGAGCTCCTACAATGAGCAGTTCTTC
NA | TRBJ1-5 | NA | TRBV19 | CASKTPGRPNQPQHF | TGTGCCAGTAAGACGCCGGGACGGCCAAATCAGCCCCAGCATTTT
NA | TRBJ1-2 | NA | TRBV7-9 | CASSLPVLGYTF | TGTGCCAGCAGCTTACCAGTCCTGGGCTACACCTTC
NA | TRBJ1-1 | NA | TRBV7-9 | CASNPTGSTEAFF | TGTGCCAGCAATCCAACAGGGTCCACTGAAGCTTTCTTT
TRBD1 | TRBJ1-1 | NA | TRBV11-1 | CASSLDRYTEAFF | TGTGCCAGCAGCCTGGACAGGTACACTGAAGCTTTCTTT
TRBD2 | TRBJ2-7 | NA | TRBV6-2/TRBV6-3 | CASSYQRGLSYEQYF | TGTGCCAGCAGTTATCAGCGGGGACTCTCCTACGAGCAGTACTTC
NA | TRBJ2-1 | NA | TRBV15 | CATSSGTGGEQFF | TGTGCCACCAGCAGTGGGACGGGCGGGGAGCAGTTCTTC
TRBD1 | TRBJ2-5 | NA | TRBV5-4 | CASSTGQGQETQYF | TGTGCCAGCAGCACCGGACAGGGACAAGAGACCCAGTACTTC
TRBD2 | TRBJ2-3 | few | TRBV24-1 | CATSDFTGGGDTQYF | TGTGCCACCAGTGATTTTACGGGAGGGGGGGATACGCAGTATTTT
NA | TRBJ2-3 | NA | TRBV14 | CASSQLPRSTDTQYF | TGTGCCAGCAGCCAACTCCCGAGAAGCACAGATACGCAGTATTTT
NA | TRBJ2-3 | many | TRBV4-2 | CASSQDQADTQYF | TGTGCCAGCAGCCAAGATCAAGCAGATACGCAGTATTTT
NA | TRBJ1-2 | NA | TRBV24-1 | CATSRGGRGNYGYTF | TGTGCCACCAGTCGGGGGGGCAGGGGTAACTATGGCTACACCTTC
TRBD1 | TRBJ1-1 | medium-sized | TRBV11-2 | CASSLVGQGGTEAFF | TGTGCCAGCAGCTTAGTCGGACAGGGAGGGACTGAAGCTTTCTTT
TRBD2 | TRBJ2-5 | NA | TRBV5-1 | CASSSGTSEETQYF | TGCGCCAGCAGCTCAGGGACTAGTGAAGAGACCCAGTACTTC
NA | TRBJ2-7 | NA | TRBV2 | CASTPGQGNEQYF | TGTGCCAGCACCCCGGGCCAGGGTAACGAGCAGTACTTC
TRBD2 | TRBJ2-1 | NA | TRBV18 | CASSPHLILAGAGYNEQFF | TGTGCCAGCTCACCACACCTTATTTTGGCGGGAGCTGGCTACAATGAGCAGTTCTTC
NA | TRBJ1-2 | NA | TRBV12-5 | CASSRDHYGYTF | TGTGCTAGTTCCCGGGACCACTATGGCTACACCTTC
TRBD1 | TRBJ2-4 | NA | TRBV7-2 | CASSSQGGAGIQYF | TGTGCCAGCAGCTCACAGGGGGGTGCCGGCATTCAGTACTTC
NA | TRBJ1-2 | NA | TRBV29-1 | CSVLGGEGYTF | TGCAGCGTTCTCGGGGGGGAAGGCTACACCTTC
TRBD2 | TRBJ2-1 | NA | TRBV19 | CASSPRRLAGGVNEQFF | TGTGCCAGTAGTCCAAGGCGACTAGCGGGGGGGGTCAATGAGCAGTTCTTC
NA | TRBJ2-1 | NA | TRBV7-9 | CASSLKARRDNNEQFF | TGTGCCAGCAGCTTAAAGGCACGACGGGACAACAATGAGCAGTTCTTC
TRBD2 | TRBJ2-7 | NA | TRBV3-1/TRBV3-2 | CASSQRAGVHEQYF | TGTGCCAGCAGCCAAAGAGCGGGAGTCCACGAGCAGTACTTC
NA | TRBJ2-6 | NA | TRBV19 | CASSIGGFSGANVLTF | TGTGCCAGTAGTATAGGAGGGTTCTCTGGGGCCAACGTCCTGACTTTC
TRBD2 | TRBJ2-4 | NA | TRBV19 | CASSIDGGASIQYF | TGTGCCAGTAGTATAGACGGGGGGGCTAGCATTCAGTACTTC
NA | TRBJ1-5 | NA | TRBV5-1 | CASSPGTGGNQPQHF | TGCGCCAGCAGCCCAGGGACGGGCGGCAATCAGCCCCAGCATTTT
NA | TRBJ2-1 | NA | TRBV28 | CASSLVGGRMIVF | TGTGCCAGCAGTTTGGTTGGGGGACGGATGATTGTCTTC
NA | TRBJ1-5 | few | TRBV10-2 | CASTPNRAASNQPQHF | TGCGCCAGCACCCCCAACCGGGCTGCTAGCAATCAGCCCCAGCATTTT
NA | TRBJ1-2 | NA | TRBV12-3/TRBV12-4 | CASSRRSNYGYTF | TGTGCCAGCAGCCGAAGGTCTAACTATGGCTACACCTTC
NA | TRBJ2-1 | once | TRBV11-2 | CASSRRASSYNEQFF | TGTGCCAGCAGCCGGCGAGCAAGCTCCTACAATGAGCAGTTCTTC
NA | TRBJ2-2 | NA | TRBV2 | CASRVERDTGELFF | TGTGCCAGCAGGGTGGAGAGGGACACCGGGGAGCTGTTTTTT
TRBD2 | TRBJ2-3 | NA | TRBV7-2 | CASSLVRRRGADTQYF | TGTGCCAGCAGCTTAGTTAGGCGGCGGGGGGCAGATACGCAGTATTTT
NA | TRBJ1-2 | NA | TRBV6-5 | CASLSTRVRNYGYTF | TGTGCCAGCCTCAGTACTCGCGTCCGTAACTATGGCTACACCTTC
NA | TRBJ2-1 | NA | TRBV11-3 | CASSLGVVSGDQFF | TGTGCCAGCAGCCTAGGCGTCGTGTCAGGAGATCAGTTCTTC
NA | TRBJ2-5 | once | TRBV2 | CASSDGETQYF | TGTGCCAGCAGTGACGGGGAGACCCAGTACTTC
TRBD2 | TRBJ2-7 | NA | TRBV11-2 | CASSLDPGGAGMKYF | TGTGCCAGCAGCTTAGATCCGGGGGGGGCAGGAATGAAGTACTTC
TRBD2 | TRBJ2-1 | NA | TRBV28 | CASSLGLGGNEQFF | TGTGCCAGCAGTTTAGGCCTCGGGGGGAATGAGCAGTTCTTC
TRBD2 | TRBJ2-3 | few | TRBV20-1 | CSAEGLATQYF | TGCAGTGCCGAGGGACTAGCTACGCAGTATTTT
NA | TRBJ2-3 | NA | TRBV20-1 | CSASSGRPSTDTQYF | TGCAGTGCTAGTTCGGGCAGGCCAAGCACAGATACGCAGTATTTT